The 28 T cell receptor beta chains in this list originate from one sample, sequenced in a study of graft-versus-host responses after intestinal transplantation. These receptors' antigens are unknown. Sequenced by immunoSEQ multiplex PCR; TCRdb stores in-frame clones only, minus some. Of more than 90,000 clones detected, 85% to 95% appear once; the ten largest clones hold 0.4% to 0.6%. Sequenced here: unstimulated CD8+ T cells sorted from spleen or lymph node cells, sampled before intestinal transplant. These receptors all come from a human donor who received an intestinal transplant.

V and J are TRBV27 and TRBJ2-3; 7 positions match TRBD2. Germline CDR1 is MNHEY and CDR2 is SMNVEV (reference sequence). The CDR3 covers 15 residues. Trimming cost V 3 bases and J 0 bases; bases outside gene matches: 3. The CDR3 region has the DNA TGTGCCAGCAGTTTTTTACTAGCGAGCACAGATACGCAGTATTTT. Translating it yields CASSFLLASTDTQYF.

The chain couples TRBV7-8 to TRBJ2-7; D remains ambiguous. V gave up 3 bases and J gave up 5 bases, with 11 bases separating them. The V gene's germline CDR1 is SGHVS and CDR2 FQNEAQ. CDR3 length: 13 residues. The CDR3 DNA sequence: TGTGCCAGCAGCTTGCCAGTATTCAACGAGCAGTACTTC. Protein sequence: CASSLPVFNEQYF. Based on the CDR3 plus reference TRBV7-8 and TRBJ2-7, the full variable domain is GAGVSQSPRYKVAKRGQDVALRCDPISGHVSLFWYQQALGQGPEFLTYFQNEAQLDKSGLPSDRFFAERPEGSVSTLKIQRTQQEDSAVYLCASSLPVFNEQYFGPGTRLTVT.

J is TRBJ1-1 and V is TRBV7-9; 9 bases line up with TRBD1. The V and J ends lost 1 base and 6 bases, in that order; junction bases with no gene match: 0. The CDR3 length is 13 residues. Looked up from germline, CDR1 is SEHNR and CDR2 is FQNEAQ (reference sequence). In nucleotides, the CDR3 is TGTGCCAGCAGCTTAGGGACAGGGGCTGAAGCTTTCTTT. This codes for CASSLGTGAEAFF.

This clone was observed a single time. The chain couples TRBV4-3 to TRBJ1-2; 10 bases are a match to TRBD1. V gave up 0 bases and J gave up 8 bases; unmatched junction bases: 6. CDR3 length: 15 residues. Per germline, CDR1 LGHNA and CDR2 YSLEER. CDR3 sequence: CASSQDTGQGRGYTF. DNA for the CDR3: TGCGCCAGCAGCCAAGATACGGGACAGGGGCGCGGCTACACCTTC.

V and J are TRBV30 and TRBJ2-7; D is perhaps TRBD2 (6 bases). V gave up 4 bases and J gave up 0 bases, with 13 bases separating them. This CDR3 contains 14 residues. From germline, CDR1 is GTSNPN and CDR2 SVGIG (reference sequence). The CDR3 loop is CAWISGLTSYEQYF. The CDR3 nucleotides are TGTGCCTGGATTTCGGGACTGACCTCCTACGAGCAGTACTTC.

The chain is built from TRBV5-6 and TRBJ2-5; 10 positions match TRBD1. Unmatched junction bases numbered 7, after V lost 4 bases and J lost 4 bases. The CDR3 consists of 15 residues. Germline-derived CDR1 and CDR2 are SGHDT and YYEEEE. Here the CDR3 reads CASSTDRGRIETQYF. In DNA, the CDR3 is TGTGCCAGCAGCACCGACAGGGGGCGCATAGAGACCCAGTACTTC.

This clone appeared once. Other DNA sequences in the same sample also yield this CDR3. The chain couples TRBV7-9 to TRBJ2-3; perhaps TRBD1 as D (5 bases). V lost 5 bases and J 2 bases, leaving 14 bases between the germline ends. The CDR3 sequence is 15 residues long. In germline, CDR1 is SEHNR, CDR2 FQNEAQ (reference sequence). CDR3 nucleotides: TGTGCCAGCAGCCCACCGCCAGGGAACACAGATACGCAGTATTTT. It codes for CASSPPPGNTDTQYF.

The J gene is TRBJ2-7, the V gene TRBV5-5; perhaps TRBD1 as D (6 bases). V shed 4 bases and J shed 6 bases, with 14 bases lying between them. CDR1 and CDR2 from the germline V gene are SGHKS and YYEKEE (reference sequence). The CDR3 runs to 13 residues. CDR3 sequence: CASSPAPGAEQYF. The CDR3 DNA reads TGTGCCAGCAGCCCGGCCCCAGGGGCCGAGCAGTACTTC.

The CDR3 sequence: CASSLTRGAAAHRYTF. The DNA of the CDR3 is TGTGCCAGCAGCTTAACCCGTGGCGCGGCAGCCCATCGCTACACCTTC. The rearrangement uses TRBV7-9 and TRBJ1-2; the D is unclear. Germline-derived CDR1 and CDR2 are SEHNR and FQNEAQ (reference sequence). This CDR3 has 16 residues. V dropped 2 bases and J dropped 9 bases, with 22 bases sitting between them.

V and J are TRBV25-1 and TRBJ2-3; 8 positions agree with TRBD1. Germline V gene lookup returns CDR1 MGHDK and CDR2 SYGVNS. With 5 bases clipped from V and 5 bases from J, the junction kept 6 bases outside the gene matches. The length of the CDR3 is 14 residues. As DNA, the CDR3 is TGTGCCAGCAGTCCCGACAGGGGCCTAGATACGCAGTATTTT. Residues: CASSPDRGLDTQYF.

V is TRBV23-1 and J is TRBJ1-1, with TRBD1 matching over 7 bases. TRBV23-1 has ORF status, its function being uncertain. Trimming cost V 9 bases and J 10 bases; bases outside gene matches: 14. CDR3 length: 13 amino acids. CDR3 residues: CARRQLGGRGAFF. The CDR3 DNA reads TGCGCCAGACGTCAACTAGGGGGCCGGGGAGCTTTCTTT.

This clone was counted once. This chain joins TRBV18 and TRBJ2-7; D uncertain. CDR1 is KGHSH, CDR2 LQKENI, per germline. This CDR3 contains 13 residues. Between the trimmed V and J ends, which lost 0 bases and 1 base, there was a span of 4 bases. CDR3 loop: CASSPPASYEQYF. CDR3 DNA: TGTGCCAGCTCACCACCGGCTTCCTACGAGCAGTACTTC.

This chain connects TRBV19 to TRBJ2-7; the D gene is possibly TRBD2 (6 bases). V shed 3 bases and J shed 3 bases, with 12 bases lying between them. Germline CDR1 and CDR2: LNHDA and SQIVND (reference sequence). This CDR3 region has 14 residues. The CDR3 spells CASSMTRDFYEQYF. CDR3 DNA: TGTGCCAGTAGTATGACTCGGGACTTCTACGAGCAGTACTTC.

This clone was picked up one time. The chain uses TRBV4-2 and TRBJ1-4; D not resolved. Trimming pared 3 bases from V and 8 bases from J, leaving 16 bases between. The CDR3 sequence is 15 residues long. Germline V CDR1 and CDR2: LGHNA, YNFKEQ. CDR3 residues: CASSHIEGSEEKLFF. The CDR3 region has the DNA TGTGCCAGCAGCCACATAGAGGGAAGCGAGGAAAAACTGTTTTTT.

The chain links TRBV25-1 to TRBJ2-1; 9 bases match TRBD1. The CDR3 contains 16 residues. The germline V gene has CDR1 MGHDK and CDR2 SYGVNS. The J segment lost 5 bases and the V segment lost 1 base, leaving 6 bases of the junction unmatched. CDR3 sequence reads: CASSELRDRVNNEQFF. The DNA of the CDR3 is TGTGCCAGCAGTGAATTGAGGGACAGGGTTAACAATGAGCAGTTCTTC.

The V call is TRBV6-6, the J call TRBJ2-6; D not resolved. Germline values: CDR1 MNHNY, CDR2 SVGAGI (reference sequence). V was pared by 11 bases and J by 3 bases, with 8 bases between. This CDR3 comprises 12 residues. CDR3 region: CARVRGANVLTF. The CDR3 DNA sequence: TGTGCCCGAGTTCGTGGGGCCAACGTCCTGACTTTC.

CDR3 in DNA: TGTGCCAGCAGTGACGTCAGGGACTTGGATGGCTACACCTTC. It encodes CASSDVRDLDGYTF. This chain joins TRBV25-1 and TRBJ1-2; maybe TRBD1 (5 bases). The length of the CDR3 is 14 residues. Looked up from germline, CDR1 is MGHDK and CDR2 is SYGVNS. The ends were cut back, 3 bases at V and 6 bases at J, with 14 bases in the middle.

This sequence joins TRBV27 and TRBJ2-7, with D perhaps TRBD1 (5 bases). V was pared by 7 bases and J by 4 bases, with 14 bases between. The CDR3 spans 13 residues. Looked up from germline, CDR1 is MNHEY and CDR2 is SMNVEV (reference sequence). The CDR3 DNA follows: TGTGCCAGCACCCCCGCAGGGCAATACGAGCAGTACTTC. Encoded protein: CASTPAGQYEQYF.

The CDR3 reads CASSDGQPNQPQHF. In DNA form, the CDR3 reads TGTGCCAGCAGCGACGGACAGCCAAATCAGCCCCAGCATTTT. The chain uses TRBV9 and TRBJ1-5; D might be TRBD1 (6 bases). V lost 3 bases and J lost 4, with 11 bases in between. CDR1 is SGDLS and CDR2 is YYNGEE in the germline V gene. This CDR3 region has 14 residues.

The CDR3 DNA is TGTGCCACAAACAGGGGTGGGGCCAACGTCCTGACTTTC. Translation gives CATNRGGANVLTF. This chain joins TRBV19 and TRBJ2-6, with 7 bases matching TRBD1. The germline CDR1 and CDR2 sequences are LNHDA and SQIVND (reference sequence). CDR3 length: 13 residues. Losses at the gene ends were 10 bases for V and 3 bases for J; bases not matched to a gene: 3.

This clone came up once. The rearrangement joins TRBV15 to TRBJ1-2; TRBD1 aligns across 7 bases. Germline V CDR1 and CDR2: LNHNV, YYDKDF (reference sequence). The CDR3 spans 15 residues. Losses at the gene ends were 3 bases for V and 4 bases for J; bases not matched to a gene: 8. CDR3 sequence reads: CATSREKGQFYGYTF. CDR3 DNA sequence: TGTGCCACCAGCAGGGAAAAGGGACAGTTCTATGGCTACACCTTC.

The rearrangement uses TRBV2 and TRBJ2-7, with a possible D match to TRBD2 (5 bases). The CDR3 has 15 residues. V shed 7 bases and J shed 0 bases, with 16 bases lying between them. Germline CDR1 SNHLY, CDR2 FYNNEI. DNA of the CDR3: TGTGCCAGCAACGTTAGGCGGGCCTTCTCCTACGAGCAGTACTTC. Residues: CASNVRRAFSYEQYF.

This clone has just one count. The V and J genes are TRBV19 and TRBJ2-3, with D unclear. From germline, CDR1 is LNHDA and CDR2 SQIVND (reference sequence). The V and J ends lost 4 bases and 5 bases respectively, with 13 bases between them. This CDR3 is 14 amino acids long. CDR3 coding DNA: TGTGCCAGTAGTACCGTAGCTGCCCTAGATACGCAGTATTTT. This sequence encodes CASSTVAALDTQYF.

In DNA form, the CDR3 reads TGTGCCAGCAGCTGGGGACCGGGGGGACAGGGGGCTATGGTAGAAGCTTTCTTT. Protein product: CASSWGPGGQGAMVEAFF. V is TRBV7-6 and J is TRBJ1-1; 12 nucleotides agree with TRBD1. CDR3 length: 18 amino acids. V shed 4 bases, J shed 8 bases, and the junction held 17 bases outside the gene matches. The germline V gene encodes CDR1 SGHVS and CDR2 FNYEAQ.

In its sample, this clone was seen a few times. The V and J genes are TRBV30 and TRBJ1-1, with no clear D. Between the trimmed V and J ends, which lost 2 bases and 3 bases, there was a span of 10 bases. Germline lookup yields CDR1 GTSNPN and CDR2 SVGIG (reference sequence). The CDR3 consists of 13 residues. The CDR3 is CAWSQSEYTEAFF. The CDR3 region has the DNA TGTGCCTGGAGTCAGTCGGAGTACACTGAAGCTTTCTTT.

The chain links TRBV5-4 to TRBJ2-5, with D perhaps TRBD1 (5 bases). V shed 6 bases and J shed 4 bases, with 13 bases lying between them. Germline V gene data show CDR1 as SGHNT and CDR2 as YYREEE (reference sequence). The CDR3 consists of 13 residues. As DNA, the CDR3 is TGTGCCAGCACTAATCCAACAGGAGAGACCCAGTACTTC. As protein: CASTNPTGETQYF. The full variable domain, rest sourced from reference TRBV5-4 and TRBJ2-5, is ETGVTQSPTHLIKTRGQQVTLRCSSQSGHNTVSWYQQALGQGPQFIFQYYREEENGRGNFPPRFSGLQFPNYSSELNVNALELDDSALYLCASTNPTGETQYFGPGTRLLVL.

This rearrangement joins TRBV6-5 to TRBJ2-5; D is possibly TRBD1 (5 bases). The CDR3 loop spans 14 amino acids. Trimming left V 5 bases short and J 5 bases short, with 15 bases between. CDR1 and CDR2 (germline): MNHEY, SVGAGI. The CDR3 region has the DNA TGTGCCAGCAGTGCCGAAGGGGTTGCGGAGACCCAGTACTTC. This translates into CASSAEGVAETQYF.

This clone was observed a single time. The CDR3 DNA follows: TGTGCCAGCAGCTTAGAGGTCTACCGGGATGAGCAGTTCTTC. It specifies CASSLEVYRDEQFF. The chain uses TRBV7-9 and TRBJ2-1; D gene unclear. V was trimmed by 1 base and J by 8 bases, leaving 12 bases between them. In germline, CDR1 is SEHNR, CDR2 FQNEAQ (reference sequence). The CDR3 has 14 amino acids.